The 27 T cell receptor beta chains given below trace back to one sample, sequenced in a study of blood T cells in healthy people across ages. Combining a sample-barcoded 5' primer with a J-beta primer mix, a second PCR ran for roughly 6 to 12 cycles. A single record per CDR3 protein comes from TCRdb applying MiXCR to the 5' RACE reads. The sample yields about 1.4 million distinct CDR3 sequences, approximately 60% seen once. Sequenced sample: blood. The receptor set was obtained from a man aged 18 to 35 in good health.

The J gene is TRBJ2-1, the V gene TRBV2; no reliable D call. The germline gives CDR1 SNHLY, CDR2 FYNNEI. CDR3 length equals 13 residues. The V and J ends lost 4 bases and 7 bases respectively, with 11 bases between them. The CDR3 reads CASSVRQENEQFF. The CDR3 nucleotides are TGTGCCAGCAGTGTACGGCAGGAAAATGAGCAGTTCTTC.

The chain joins TRBV6-2 or TRBV6-3 to TRBJ2-7; D possibly corresponds to TRBD2 (5 bases). Germline V gene data show CDR1 as MNHEY and CDR2 as SVGEGT. Deletions cut 2 bases from V and 4 bases from J, with 12 bases between. The CDR3 contains 14 residues. Written as DNA, the CDR3 is TGTGCCAGCAGTTACCTCATCGGGGTATACGAGCAGTACTTC. Translating it yields CASSYLIGVYEQYF.

This clonotype appeared once. The chain combines TRBV5-1 with TRBJ2-3; D possibly corresponds to TRBD2 (5 bases). The V gene's germline CDR1 is SGHRS and CDR2 YFSETQ. The CDR3 is 14 amino acids. Trimming shortened V by 4 bases and J by 6 bases, and 15 bases separated the two germline ends. The CDR3 region is CASSVGGLQDTQYF. CDR3 bases: TGCGCCAGCAGCGTTGGTGGACTCCAGGATACGCAGTATTTT.

Only a few counts were recorded for this clonotype. This rearrangement joins TRBV28 to TRBJ2-1; 15 bases are shared with TRBD2. The CDR3 loop spans 16 amino acids. The germline V gene encodes CDR1 MDHEN and CDR2 SYDVKM. V was pared by 7 bases and J by 4 bases, with 5 bases of the junction left unmatched. The CDR3 DNA follows: TGTGCCAGCAATCTCGGACTAGCGGGGGGGTACAATGAGCAGTTCTTC. It codes for CASNLGLAGGYNEQFF.

This chain links TRBV4-3 with TRBJ2-3, with 10 bases aligning to TRBD2. The CDR3 consists of 17 residues. Looked up from germline, CDR1 is LGHNA and CDR2 is YSLEER. J lost 8 bases, V lost 0 bases, and 11 bases had no gene match. CDR3 in amino acids: CASSQDTTSGATGTQYF. DNA for the CDR3: TGCGCCAGCAGCCAAGATACAACTAGCGGGGCTACCGGTACGCAGTATTTT.

In its sample, this clonotype was seen many times. The chain uses TRBV12-3 or TRBV12-4 and TRBJ2-7; possibly TRBD2 for D (5 bases). Between the trimmed V and J ends, which lost 3 bases and 0 bases, there was a span of 9 bases. The CDR3 length is 14 residues. In DNA, the CDR3 is TGTGCCAGCAGTTTGCGGGCTAGCTCCTACGAGCAGTACTTC. Amino acid sequence: CASSLRASSYEQYF.

The J gene is TRBJ1-6, the V gene TRBV4-3; D might be TRBD1 (5 bases). Per germline, CDR1 LGHNA and CDR2 YSLEER. This CDR3 comprises 14 residues. Trimming stripped 0 bases from V and 8 bases from J, with 8 bases between. CDR3 sequence reads: CASSQDDSYSPLHF. For the CDR3, the DNA is TGCGCCAGCAGCCAAGATGACAGCTATTCACCCCTCCACTTT.

This chain joins TRBV3-1 and TRBJ2-1, with D perhaps TRBD1 (5 bases). The CDR3 contains 15 residues. Trimming removed 0 bases at V and 6 bases at J, with 12 bases between. CDR1 and CDR2 (germline): LGHDT, YNNKEL (reference sequence). CDR3 DNA: TGTGCCAGCAGCCAAGATAGGGCAGGGCCCAATGAGCAGTTCTTC. It codes for CASSQDRAGPNEQFF.

The sample holds one count of this clonotype. The chain carries TRBV4-3 and TRBJ1-1, with 9 bases fitting TRBD1. The CDR3 loop spans 19 amino acids. Germline V gene data show CDR1 as LGHNA and CDR2 as YSLEER. V trimming: 4 bases; J trimming: 0 bases; junction bases outside the gene matches: 15. The CDR3 loop is CASSPRGAEDRGMNTEAFF. CDR3 sequence (DNA): TGCGCCAGCAGCCCAAGGGGCGCCGAGGACAGGGGTATGAACACTGAAGCTTTCTTT.

The chain recombines TRBV28 with TRBJ2-7; D is undetermined. The CDR3 consists of 14 residues. With 2 bases removed from V and 7 bases from J, the gap between germline ends came to 15 bases. The germline V gene has CDR1 MDHEN and CDR2 SYDVKM. CDR3 bases: TGTGCCAGCAGTTTAGAGGCCCCCTTTTGGGAGCAGTACTTC. Translated, it gives CASSLEAPFWEQYF.

This clonotype has a single count. The chain employs TRBV4-1 and TRBJ2-5, with D unresolved. Germline V CDR1 and CDR2: MGHRA, YSYEKL. Trimming shortened V by 0 bases and J by 5 bases, and 10 bases separated the two germline ends. The CDR3 length is 14 residues. DNA for the CDR3: TGCGCCAGCAGCCAAGATTCCCTCGAGGAGACCCAGTACTTC. Its protein product is CASSQDSLEETQYF.

The chain recombines TRBV7-7 with TRBJ2-5, with 7 positions matching TRBD2. Per the germline V gene, CDR1 is SSHAT and CDR2 is FNYEAQ (reference sequence). The CDR3 has 12 residues. The CDR3 loop reads CVSAGDQETQYF. DNA of the CDR3: TGTGTTAGCGCGGGGGATCAAGAGACCCAGTACTTC.

The V call is TRBV11-2, the J call TRBJ2-1; 9 bases map to TRBD2. The CDR3 covers 19 residues. The V gene's germline CDR1 is SGHAT and CDR2 FQNNGV. After removal of 5 bases from V and 7 bases from J, the junction contained 21 bases not matched to a gene. CDR3 DNA sequence: TGTGCCAGCAGCCCTCTCTTTTCGGAGACTAGCGGATTGGGAAATGAGCAGTTCTTC. It translates to CASSPLFSETSGLGNEQFF. Variable domain in full (rest from reference TRBV11-2 and TRBJ2-1): EAGVAQSPRYKIIEKRQSVAFWCNPISGHATLYWYQQILGQGPKLLIQFQNNGVVDDSQLPKDRFSAERLKGVDSTLKIQPAKLEDSAVYLCASSPLFSETSGLGNEQFFGPGTRLTVL.

This clonotype was seen more than once but under ten times. The chain joins TRBV28 to TRBJ2-7; the match to TRBD1 covers 9 bases. The ends lost 6 bases at V and 3 bases at J; junction bases unmatched: 3. CDR1 MDHEN and CDR2 SYDVKM come from the germline V gene. This CDR3 is 13 amino acids long. The CDR3 DNA sequence: TGTGCCAGCAGGACAGGGGGAGGCTACGAGCAGTACTTC. Translation gives CASRTGGGYEQYF.

The chain couples TRBV6-1 to TRBJ1-4; D is undetermined. Between the trimmed V and J ends, which lost 2 bases and 0 bases, there was a span of 7 bases. There are 15 residues in the CDR3. The germline V gene encodes CDR1 MNHNS and CDR2 SASEGT. Here the CDR3 reads CASSERWATNEKLFF. Written as DNA, the CDR3 is TGTGCCAGCAGTGAACGGTGGGCAACTAATGAAAAACTGTTTTTT.

This sequence joins TRBV7-2 and TRBJ1-2; D remains unclear. Trimming left V 3 bases short and J 5 bases short, with 25 bases between. Germline assignment: CDR1 SGHTA and CDR2 FQGNSA. The length of the CDR3 is 18 residues. The CDR3 DNA is TGTGCCAGCAGCTTTATTCCCGAGGACTCCTCACCAGATTATGGCTACACCTTC. Amino acids: CASSFIPEDSSPDYGYTF.

The rearrangement links TRBV11-2 to TRBJ2-1; 9 nucleotides match TRBD2. Germline lookup yields CDR1 SGHAT and CDR2 FQNNGV. The V segment lost 7 bases and the J segment 6 bases; nucleotides outside the gene matches: 7. The CDR3 loop spans 14 amino acids. The DNA of the CDR3 is TGTGCCAGCAAGCCCAGCGGGGGGCCCAATGAGCAGTTCTTC. Amino acids: CASKPSGGPNEQFF.

CDR3 coding DNA: TGTGCCAGCAGCCCCAGTGTTATTGCCTACAATGAGCAGTTCTTC. This encodes CASSPSVIAYNEQFF. J is TRBJ2-1 and V is TRBV7-2; unclear D gene. V dropped 5 bases and J dropped 2 bases, with 13 bases sitting between them. The V gene's germline CDR1 is SGHTA and CDR2 FQGNSA. The CDR3 has 15 residues. Drawing the rest from reference TRBV7-2 and TRBJ2-1, the complete variable domain is GAGVSQSPSNKVTEKGKDVELRCDPISGHTALYWYRQSLGQGLEFLIYFQGNSAPDKSGLPSDRFSAERTGGSVSTLTIQRTQQEDSAVYLCASSPSVIAYNEQFFGPGTRLTVL.

V gene TRBV29-1 combines with J gene TRBJ2-5; D ambiguous. The CDR3 is made up of 14 amino acids. Germline assignment: CDR1 SQVTM and CDR2 ANQGSEA. The V gene lost 0 bases and the J gene lost 1 base, with 9 bases spanning the gap. The CDR3 spells CSVEDLGSQETQYF. CDR3 bases: TGCAGCGTTGAAGATCTTGGCAGCCAAGAGACCCAGTACTTC.

This clonotype was observed a handful of times. The rearrangement joins TRBV27 to TRBJ1-2; D gene ambiguous. Per germline, CDR1 MNHEY and CDR2 SMNVEV (reference sequence). The V end lost 0 bases, the J end lost 6 bases, and 8 bases lay between the germline ends. The CDR3 loop spans 13 amino acids. The CDR3 DNA follows: TGTGCCAGCAGTTTATCGTGGGCGGATGGCTACACCTTC. Translated: CASSLSWADGYTF.

This sequence joins TRBV7-9 and TRBJ1-1; D remains unclear. Trimming took 0 bases from V and 7 from J, leaving 18 bases between them. The CDR3 is made up of 16 amino acids. Germline assignment: CDR1 SEHNR and CDR2 FQNEAQ (reference sequence). The CDR3 bases are TGTGCCAGCAGCTTAGCGGCGCGCGTTCTGCCCGGTGAAGCTTTCTTT. Translated: CASSLAARVLPGEAFF.

The V gene is TRBV3-1, the J gene TRBJ1-2, with a tentative D call TRBD1 (5 bases). CDR1 is LGHDT, CDR2 YNNKEL, per germline (reference sequence). This CDR3 spans 18 amino acids. Trimming stripped 4 bases from V and 0 bases from J, with 21 bases between. This CDR3 is CASSPAGHQYFTNYGYTF. The CDR3 nucleotides are TGTGCCAGCAGCCCAGCCGGACACCAGTATTTTACTAACTATGGCTACACCTTC.

This chain connects TRBV12-3 or TRBV12-4 to TRBJ1-2; D is possibly TRBD1 (5 bases). V dropped 6 bases and J dropped 2 bases, with 16 bases sitting between them. CDR3 length: 15 amino acids. The CDR3 here is CASSRHWWGNYGYTF. The CDR3 bases are TGTGCCAGCAGCCGTCATTGGTGGGGGAACTATGGCTACACCTTC.

The chain uses TRBV2 and TRBJ2-2; TRBD2 might be the D (6 bases). Trimming cost V 5 bases and J 6 bases, with 19 bases left between them. Per the germline V gene, CDR1 is SNHLY and CDR2 is FYNNEI. The CDR3 is 16 amino acids. CDR3 region: CASSPRLGPEAGELFF. CDR3 nucleotide sequence: TGTGCCAGCAGTCCTAGACTAGGGCCTGAAGCCGGGGAGCTGTTTTTT.

The rearrangement links TRBV29-1 to TRBJ1-2, with D unresolved. Trimming took off 6 bases at V and 4 bases at J, with 12 bases between the two ends. CDR1 and CDR2 from the germline V gene are SQVTM and ANQGSEA. This CDR3 has 12 amino acids. The chain's CDR3 is CSVPDTAYGYTF. CDR3 coding DNA: TGCAGCGTACCCGACACCGCCTATGGCTACACCTTC.

The chain links TRBV20-1 to TRBJ2-6, with D possibly TRBD2 on 6 matching bases. This CDR3 comprises 17 residues. V was trimmed by 0 bases and J by 2 bases, leaving 14 bases between them. Looked up from germline, CDR1 is DFQATT and CDR2 is SNEGSKA (reference sequence). CDR3 nucleotides: TGCAGTGCTAGAGATCTTGTTGGGGAGGCTGGGGCCAACGTCCTGACTTTC. Its protein is CSARDLVGEAGANVLTF.

A single count supports this clonotype. DNA of the CDR3: TGTGCCAGCAGCTTAGCCCGACAGGGGGCGGGTGAGACCCAGTACTTC. Translated, it gives CASSLARQGAGETQYF. The chain combines TRBV7-6 with TRBJ2-5; 10 bases are a match to TRBD1. The CDR3 runs to 16 residues. J lost 5 bases, V lost 0 bases, and 6 bases had no gene match. Germline CDR1 is SGHVS and CDR2 is FNYEAQ. Full variable domain (missing parts from reference TRBV7-6 and TRBJ2-5): GAGVSQSPRYKVTKRGQDVALRCDPISGHVSLYWYRQALGQGPEFLTYFNYEAQQDKSGLPNDRFSAERPEGSISTLTIQRTEQRDSAMYRCASSLARQGAGETQYFGPGTRLLVL.